This TCR beta chain emerged from a study of T cell repertoires in aging, cancer and after chemotherapy. Study in general: Over several months to years, re-sampled healthy donor repertoires clearly shared clones. The full dataset contained roughly 8.8 million TCR reads.

The CDR3 extends over 15 amino acids. In germline, CDR1 is MDHEN, CDR2 SYDVKM. The trim removed 5 bases at V and 3 bases at J, leaving 2 bases unmatched. TCR beta rearrangements were amplified from peripheral blood genomic DNA. TRB rearrangements spanning V, D and J were amplified using mixed TRB-A/B primers. TCRdb recomputed calls from the multiplex PCR reads with MiXCR, one row per CDR3 protein. The sample lists 4,300 or so distinct CDR3 sequences; 20% to 30% were seen once. The receptor comes from a human donor in good health. The donor label of this sample is uncertain. The sequencing sample was made of blood. The V gene is TRBV28, the J gene TRBJ1-4; TRBD1 agrees at 11 bases. CDR3 nucleotide sequence: TGTGCCAGCAGTGGACAGGGGGCATCTAATGAAAAACTGTTTTTT. Its translation: CASSGQGASNEKLFF.